This T cell receptor (beta chain) was identified in a study of lymphopenia after photon versus proton radiotherapy. General study results and limits: Relative stability marked proton patients; photon patients lost diversity and naive cells.

On this clone: Its antigen remains unidentified.

Some clones are missing from TCRdb's copy, which holds only in-frame ones; the method was immunoSEQ multiplex PCR. The sample carries 22,000 or so clones, about 90% recorded once. CDR1 LNHDA and CDR2 SQIVND come from the germline V gene (reference sequence). CDR3 length equals 14 residues. Trimming shortened V by 5 bases and J by 2 bases, and 12 bases separated the two germline ends. The receptor's source is a woman in her 70s with pancreatic cancer. Some clones in this sample may be carry-over from other donors' samples. This sample comprised peripheral blood, obtained from a patient treated with proton-based radiotherapy. The chain carries TRBV19 and TRBJ2-5; D is ambiguous. CDR3 in DNA: TGTGCCAGTAGTCCCGAGACTTCGCAAGAGACCCAGTACTTC. Protein: CASSPETSQETQYF.